The rows below give T cell receptor beta chains drawn from one sample of a study of blood T cell repertoires in COVID-19. The assay was immunoSEQ multiplex PCR, and TCRdb's table has in-frame clones only and misses some. This repertoire shows about 29,000 clones, 80% to 90% found once; its top ten account for approximately 30%. Material for sequencing was peripheral blood. These receptors all stem from a woman older than 75 with COVID-19, enrolled during active disease. The CDR3 runs from the conserved cysteine through the conserved F or W. The D gene is left open where the match is weak. Size is omitted from some rows. Given values are once, few, many or a class for expanded clones.

CDR3nt: TGTGCCAGCAGGCAAAACGACATCACCTACGAGCAGTACTTC
CDR3aa: CASRQNDITYEQYF
j_gene: TRBJ2-7
len: 14
v_gene: TRBV2
d_gene: NA
abundance: once

CDR3nt: TGTGCCAGCAGCCACGGGGTGGGGGAGCTGTTTTTT
CDR3aa: CASSHGVGELFF
j_gene: TRBJ2-2
len: 12
v_gene: TRBV3-1/TRBV3-2
d_gene: NA
abundance: NA

CDR3nt: TGTGCCAGCAGCCCCCGGGATCTTGAGCAGTTCTTC
CDR3aa: CASSPRDLEQFF
j_gene: TRBJ2-1
len: 12
v_gene: TRBV7-9
d_gene: NA
abundance: NA

CDR3nt: TGTGCCAGCAGCCTCCTTACGGGTGGTGAGCAGTTCTTC
CDR3aa: CASSLLTGGEQFF
j_gene: TRBJ2-1
len: 13
v_gene: TRBV7-3
d_gene: NA
abundance: NA

CDR3nt: TGTGCCAGCAGTTCGCAGGGGTCCTCATACGAGCAGTACTTC
CDR3aa: CASSSQGSSYEQYF
j_gene: TRBJ2-7
len: 14
v_gene: TRBV6-2/TRBV6-3
d_gene: NA
abundance: NA

CDR3nt: TGCGCCAGCAGCCAAGATCAATCACCCCTCCACTTT
CDR3aa: CASSQDQSPLHF
j_gene: TRBJ1-6
len: 12
v_gene: TRBV4-1
d_gene: NA
abundance: NA

CDR3nt: TGTGCCAGCAAGGTCGGACAGGGGCTCCAAGAGACCCAGTACTTC
CDR3aa: CASKVGQGLQETQYF
j_gene: TRBJ2-5
len: 15
v_gene: TRBV2
d_gene: TRBD1
abundance: NA

CDR3nt: TGTGCCAGGTGCAGGGGGATTCGGGGCTACACCTTC
CDR3aa: CARCRGIRGYTF
j_gene: TRBJ1-2
len: 12
v_gene: TRBV12-3/TRBV12-4
d_gene: TRBD1
abundance: NA

CDR3nt: TGTGCCAGCTCACCACGGGACAGGGGCGCTGAGCAGTTCTTC
CDR3aa: CASSPRDRGAEQFF
j_gene: TRBJ2-1
len: 14
v_gene: TRBV18
d_gene: TRBD1
abundance: NA

CDR3nt: TGCAGTGCTAGAGGAACGGATGGCTACACCTTC
CDR3aa: CSARGTDGYTF
j_gene: TRBJ1-2
len: 11
v_gene: TRBV20-1
d_gene: NA
abundance: NA

CDR3nt: TGTGCCTGGAACAGGGCGTCGGGAGAGCAGTACTTC
CDR3aa: CAWNRASGEQYF
j_gene: TRBJ2-7
len: 12
v_gene: TRBV30
d_gene: NA
abundance: NA

CDR3nt: TGTGCCAGTAGTAGTGTTGGAGGGACAGGGTATGAAAAACTGTTTTTT
CDR3aa: CASSSVGGTGYEKLFF
j_gene: TRBJ1-4
len: 16
v_gene: TRBV19
d_gene: TRBD1
abundance: few

CDR3nt: TGCAGCGTTGCCCATTTTACCGGGGAGCTGTTTTTT
CDR3aa: CSVAHFTGELFF
j_gene: TRBJ2-2
len: 12
v_gene: TRBV29-1
d_gene: NA
abundance: NA

CDR3nt: TGTGCCAGCTCACCATCCCAGCGGGGGGGTACTGAGCAGTTCTTC
CDR3aa: CASSPSQRGGTEQFF
j_gene: TRBJ2-1
len: 15
v_gene: TRBV18
d_gene: TRBD2
abundance: NA

CDR3nt: TGTGCCAGTAGTCTCAGGGGGGACAATTCACCCCTCCACTTT
CDR3aa: CASSLRGDNSPLHF
j_gene: TRBJ1-6
len: 14
v_gene: TRBV19
d_gene: TRBD1
abundance: NA

CDR3nt: TGTGCCAGCAGTTTAACACAGGGGGGGAATGAAAAACTGTTTTTT
CDR3aa: CASSLTQGGNEKLFF
j_gene: TRBJ1-4
len: 15
v_gene: TRBV6-5
d_gene: TRBD1
abundance: NA

CDR3nt: TGTGCCACCAGCAGAGGCCCTATGAACACTGAAGCTTTCTTT
CDR3aa: CATSRGPMNTEAFF
j_gene: TRBJ1-1
len: 14
v_gene: TRBV15
d_gene: NA
abundance: NA

CDR3nt: TGTGCCAGCAGCTTTTCGGGGACTGGAAACACCATATATTTT
CDR3aa: CASSFSGTGNTIYF
j_gene: TRBJ1-3
len: 14
v_gene: TRBV7-9
d_gene: NA
abundance: once

CDR3nt: TGTGCCAGCAGTTTAAGTCGGGGGACCGGGGAGCTGTTTTTT
CDR3aa: CASSLSRGTGELFF
j_gene: TRBJ2-2
len: 14
v_gene: TRBV27
d_gene: NA
abundance: NA

CDR3nt: TGTGCCAGCAGTGAAAGGGAAACAGGGTCGGGCAATCAGCCCCAGCATTTT
CDR3aa: CASSERETGSGNQPQHF
j_gene: TRBJ1-5
len: 17
v_gene: TRBV2
d_gene: NA
abundance: NA

CDR3nt: TGCGCCAGCAGCGGAGGCCCAAAGGGCTACGAGCAGTACTTC
CDR3aa: CASSGGPKGYEQYF
j_gene: TRBJ2-7
len: 14
v_gene: TRBV5-1
d_gene: NA
abundance: NA

CDR3nt: TGTGCCAGCAGCGTAGGTCTGACTAGCACAGATACGCAGTATTTT
CDR3aa: CASSVGLTSTDTQYF
j_gene: TRBJ2-3
len: 15
v_gene: TRBV9
d_gene: NA
abundance: NA

CDR3nt: TGTGCTAGTGGTTCGGGACAGGGGATGACGGCTGAAAAACTGTTTTTT
CDR3aa: CASGSGQGMTAEKLFF
j_gene: TRBJ1-4
len: 16
v_gene: TRBV12-5
d_gene: TRBD1
abundance: NA

CDR3nt: TGTGCCAGCAGGCAGGTATCTGGGGCCAACGTCCTGACTTTC
CDR3aa: CASRQVSGANVLTF
j_gene: TRBJ2-6
len: 14
v_gene: TRBV6-5
d_gene: NA
abundance: NA

CDR3nt: TGTGCCAGCTCACCACCCCAGGGGATAGGCGAGCAGTACTTC
CDR3aa: CASSPPQGIGEQYF
j_gene: TRBJ2-7
len: 14
v_gene: TRBV18
d_gene: NA
abundance: NA

CDR3nt: TGTGCCAGCTCACCACCGACAAAGACCACCGGGGAGCTGTTTTTT
CDR3aa: CASSPPTKTTGELFF
j_gene: TRBJ2-2
len: 15
v_gene: TRBV18
d_gene: NA
abundance: NA

CDR3nt: TGCGCCAGCAGCTTGGACGGGACAAAGAACACTGAAGCTTTCTTT
CDR3aa: CASSLDGTKNTEAFF
j_gene: TRBJ1-1
len: 15
v_gene: TRBV5-1
d_gene: NA
abundance: NA

CDR3nt: TGTGCCAGCAGTACCCAGGGAGGGACGCAGTATTTT
CDR3aa: CASSTQGGTQYF
j_gene: TRBJ2-3
len: 12
v_gene: TRBV12-3/TRBV12-4
d_gene: TRBD2
abundance: NA

CDR3nt: TGCGCCAGCAGCCAAGAGGGGGGACTAGCCTCCTACAATGAGCAGTTCTTC
CDR3aa: CASSQEGGLASYNEQFF
j_gene: TRBJ2-1
len: 17
v_gene: TRBV4-1
d_gene: TRBD2
abundance: NA

CDR3nt: TGTGCCAGCAGTGTGGTGATCTCAGGGGAGCAGTACTTC
CDR3aa: CASSVVISGEQYF
j_gene: TRBJ2-7
len: 13
v_gene: TRBV2
d_gene: NA
abundance: NA

CDR3nt: TGCGCCAGCAGGACAGGGGGGGAGAATAATTCACCCCTCCACTTT
CDR3aa: CASRTGGENNSPLHF
j_gene: TRBJ1-6
len: 15
v_gene: TRBV5-1
d_gene: TRBD1
abundance: once

CDR3nt: TGCGCCAGCAGACTCCACTCGGGCTATGGCTACACCTTC
CDR3aa: CASRLHSGYGYTF
j_gene: TRBJ1-2
len: 13
v_gene: TRBV10-2
d_gene: NA
abundance: NA

CDR3nt: TGTGCCACCAGCCAGACTAGCGGGGGTACAGATACGCAGTATTTT
CDR3aa: CATSQTSGGTDTQYF
j_gene: TRBJ2-3
len: 15
v_gene: TRBV24-1
d_gene: TRBD2
abundance: NA

CDR3nt: TGTGCCAGCAGCTTACGGGACAGGGGGAAGGATACGCAGTATTTT
CDR3aa: CASSLRDRGKDTQYF
j_gene: TRBJ2-3
len: 15
v_gene: TRBV7-2
d_gene: TRBD1
abundance: few

CDR3nt: TGTGCCTCAGGCACTTCTGGGGCCAACGTCCTGACTTTC
CDR3aa: CASGTSGANVLTF
j_gene: TRBJ2-6
len: 13
v_gene: TRBV2
d_gene: NA
abundance: once

CDR3nt: TGTGCCAGCAGTACCTATTCCGGGGGGGAAAGCATTCAGTACTTC
CDR3aa: CASSTYSGGESIQYF
j_gene: TRBJ2-4
len: 15
v_gene: TRBV5-4
d_gene: TRBD2
abundance: few

CDR3nt: TGTGCCAGCAGCTTAGCTAGCGGGGGGTGGGCCCACAATGAGCAGTTCTTC
CDR3aa: CASSLASGGWAHNEQFF
j_gene: TRBJ2-1
len: 17
v_gene: TRBV7-9
d_gene: TRBD2
abundance: once

CDR3nt: TGTGCCAGCACCCCGACAGGGGGCACGAGCAATCAGCCCCAGCATTTT
CDR3aa: CASTPTGGTSNQPQHF
j_gene: TRBJ1-5
len: 16
v_gene: TRBV6-6
d_gene: TRBD1
abundance: NA

CDR3nt: TGTGCCAGCAGTTCCGGCACTGAAGCTTTCTTT
CDR3aa: CASSSGTEAFF
j_gene: TRBJ1-1
len: 11
v_gene: TRBV27
d_gene: NA
abundance: NA

CDR3nt: TGTGCCACCCTACCGGGGTCTGGGGCCAACGTCCTGACTTTC
CDR3aa: CATLPGSGANVLTF
j_gene: TRBJ2-6
len: 14
v_gene: TRBV7-8
d_gene: NA
abundance: NA

CDR3nt: TGTGCCAGCAGTTCCCGGACAGACGGGCACAACGAGCAGTACTTC
CDR3aa: CASSSRTDGHNEQYF
j_gene: TRBJ2-7
len: 15
v_gene: TRBV27
d_gene: NA
abundance: NA

CDR3nt: TGTGCCAGCAGCCAAGATCCGGCAGGGGGTAACGGTGAAGCTTTCTTT
CDR3aa: CASSQDPAGGNGEAFF
j_gene: TRBJ1-1
len: 16
v_gene: TRBV4-2
d_gene: TRBD1
abundance: NA

CDR3nt: TGTGCCAGCAGTGCCTTCGGAGCGGGGGGGCTCTACGAGCAGTACTTC
CDR3aa: CASSAFGAGGLYEQYF
j_gene: TRBJ2-7
len: 16
v_gene: TRBV28
d_gene: TRBD2
abundance: NA

CDR3nt: TGTGCCAGCTCACCATTGTTACAGGGCGGTGAAGCTTTCTTT
CDR3aa: CASSPLLQGGEAFF
j_gene: TRBJ1-1
len: 14
v_gene: TRBV18
d_gene: NA
abundance: NA

CDR3nt: TGTGCCACCAGCAAAACAGGGGCAACTAATGAAAAACTGTTTTTT
CDR3aa: CATSKTGATNEKLFF
j_gene: TRBJ1-4
len: 15
v_gene: TRBV15
d_gene: TRBD1
abundance: NA

CDR3nt: TGTGCCAGCAGCTTAGGGCCAGGGGGAGGAGAGACCCAGTACTTC
CDR3aa: CASSLGPGGGETQYF
j_gene: TRBJ2-5
len: 15
v_gene: TRBV11-2
d_gene: NA
abundance: NA

CDR3nt: TGTGCCAGTAGTAGGCGCGGAGGGGCTGAAGCTTTCTTT
CDR3aa: CASSRRGGAEAFF
j_gene: TRBJ1-1
len: 13
v_gene: TRBV19
d_gene: NA
abundance: NA

CDR3nt: TGTGCTAGTGGTTTGTTGGCCTTTGGCGGGGGGACCACAGATACGCAGTATTTT
CDR3aa: CASGLLAFGGGTTDTQYF
j_gene: TRBJ2-3
len: 18
v_gene: TRBV12-5
d_gene: TRBD2
abundance: NA

CDR3nt: TGCAGTGCCAGTGTTCCAGGTTCGTTGGCTAATGAAAAACTGTTTTTT
CDR3aa: CSASVPGSLANEKLFF
j_gene: TRBJ1-4
len: 16
v_gene: TRBV20-1
d_gene: NA
abundance: NA

CDR3nt: TGTGCCAGCAGCTTAGCGCAGAACCCCCCGGGGGAGGAGACCCAGTACTTC
CDR3aa: CASSLAQNPPGEETQYF
j_gene: TRBJ2-5
len: 17
v_gene: TRBV7-6
d_gene: NA
abundance: NA

CDR3nt: TGTGCCAGCAGTCGGACTAGCCTATACAATGAGCAGTTCTTC
CDR3aa: CASSRTSLYNEQFF
j_gene: TRBJ2-1
len: 14
v_gene: TRBV2
d_gene: TRBD2
abundance: NA

CDR3nt: TGTGCCTGGAATCGGCAGGGCTATGGCTACACCTTC
CDR3aa: CAWNRQGYGYTF
j_gene: TRBJ1-2
len: 12
v_gene: TRBV30
d_gene: NA
abundance: NA

CDR3nt: TGTGCCAGCAGTTGGGCCGGGGAGGCCTTCTATGGCTACACCTTC
CDR3aa: CASSWAGEAFYGYTF
j_gene: TRBJ1-2
len: 15
v_gene: TRBV6-5
d_gene: NA
abundance: NA

CDR3nt: TGCGCCAGCAGCTCGGACTTGGTCTATGGCTACACCTTC
CDR3aa: CASSSDLVYGYTF
j_gene: TRBJ1-2
len: 13
v_gene: TRBV5-1
d_gene: NA
abundance: NA

CDR3nt: TGCGCCAGCAGTGTGGGCGCCTCCTATAATTCACCCCTCCACTTT
CDR3aa: CASSVGASYNSPLHF
j_gene: TRBJ1-6
len: 15
v_gene: TRBV10-2
d_gene: NA
abundance: NA